Listed below are T cell receptor beta chains from one sample, sequenced in a study of siplizumab effects on memory and regulatory T cells. Sequenced by immunoSEQ multiplex PCR; TCRdb stores in-frame clones only, minus some. The data show roughly 120,000 clones, 94% seen once. Sequencing was carried out using non-Treg CD4+ T cells sorted from blood. All receptors come from a human donor in good health. CDR3s include the opening cysteine and the closing phenylalanine or tryptophan. The D gene is left open where the match is weak.

V gene	D gene	J gene	CDR3 protein
TRBV18	NA	TRBJ1-1	CASSPLYTGRDTEAFF
TRBV7-2	NA	TRBJ1-2	CASSLGPGGSYGYTF
TRBV4-2	TRBD2	TRBJ2-1	CASSQVGGRGSYNEQFF
TRBV7-2	TRBD1	TRBJ1-1	CASSARQGRNEAFF
TRBV7-9	NA	TRBJ1-2	CASSFRGEGGGYTF
TRBV6-4	TRBD2	TRBJ2-1	CASSDRLAGSFDEQFF
TRBV5-6	TRBD1	TRBJ2-3	CASSLVWDRGSDTQYF
TRBV28	NA	TRBJ2-3	CASSLVGATSTDTQYF
TRBV5-1	NA	TRBJ2-5	CAPEGEMYQETQYF
TRBV6-5	NA	TRBJ2-1	CASSLGSGGENEQFF
TRBV11-2	NA	TRBJ1-2	CASSPQGGYWYGYTF
TRBV7-9	TRBD1	TRBJ1-1	CASSSRQGQDTEAFF
TRBV30	NA	TRBJ1-2	CAWSVAGAYGYTF
TRBV7-2	NA	TRBJ1-6	CASSLVGTQKEPLHF
TRBV6-5	TRBD1	TRBJ1-3	CASSYTTGGTGNTIYF
TRBV10-2	TRBD2	TRBJ2-2	CASSESPSGRELFF
TRBV5-1	NA	TRBJ2-5	CASSFNSEETQYF
TRBV5-4	NA	TRBJ1-6	CASSLGVSRNSPLHF
TRBV9	NA	TRBJ1-3	CASSPQGRNTIYF
TRBV19	NA	TRBJ1-6	CASSNPPAGNSPLHF
TRBV4-1	TRBD2	TRBJ2-5	CASSQGAGGHQETQYF
TRBV2	NA	TRBJ1-3	CASSVLQGPGNTIYF
TRBV28	NA	TRBJ2-7	CASSFPGVGYEQYF
TRBV18	NA	TRBJ1-4	CASSPLRQDGQANEKLFF
TRBV7-9	TRBD2	TRBJ2-1	CASSRGDYSYNEQFF
TRBV25-1	TRBD1	TRBJ1-2	CASSEYIRGTGGNGYTF
TRBV6-1	NA	TRBJ2-2	CASVRTANTGELFF
TRBV6-5	NA	TRBJ2-1	CASSYSYTLMDNEQFF
TRBV12-5	NA	TRBJ2-7	CASGLGDFPSYEQYF
TRBV29-1	TRBD1	TRBJ2-2	CSADRGNTGELFF
TRBV11-3	NA	TRBJ2-2	CASSWVSSTGELFF
TRBV5-6	NA	TRBJ1-2	CASSLQRYGAYGYTF
TRBV5-1	NA	TRBJ1-2	CASSYQNTNYGYTF
TRBV7-2	NA	TRBJ1-5	CASSLAWNSNQPQHF
TRBV6-5	NA	TRBJ1-2	CASSDYGQNYGYTF
TRBV6-1	TRBD2	TRBJ2-7	CASIGLAGTYEQYF
TRBV29-1	TRBD1	TRBJ2-2	CSATGQGAAGELFF
TRBV5-1	NA	TRBJ2-5	CASSFGGLGETQYF
TRBV25-1	TRBD1	TRBJ1-1	CASSESGQGNTEAFF